The 6 T cell receptor beta chains below were found in one sample sequenced in a study of identical twins. Each CDR3 protein is one row after TCRdb ran MiXCR on the 5' RACE reads. Of about 530,000 distinct CDR3 sequences in the sample, 20% to 25% were seen once. The sample was also reused in another study, on yellow fever vaccine responses in identical twins.

The sequenced sample was CD4+ T cells sorted from blood. The receptor source for this set is a woman younger than 30 in good health.

This chain connects TRBV2 to TRBJ1-1, with D uncertain. The V end lost 6 bases, the J end lost 0 bases, and 5 bases lay between the germline ends. This CDR3 has 12 amino acids. Per germline, CDR1 SNHLY and CDR2 FYNNEI. CDR3 DNA: TGTGCCAGCAGAGATCTGAACACTGAAGCTTTCTTT. It specifies CASRDLNTEAFF.

This clonotype was observed a few times. DNA of the CDR3: TGTGCCAGCACCCGAACAAGGGGATTGGGCCCAGATACGCAGTATTTT. It yields the protein CASTRTRGLGPDTQYF. The chain combines TRBV6-1 with TRBJ2-3; D perhaps matches TRBD1 (5 bases). The CDR3 is made up of 16 amino acids. CDR1 is MNHNS, CDR2 SASEGT, per germline. With 7 bases removed from V and 4 bases from J, the gap between germline ends came to 21 bases.

This clonotype came up a few times. The V call is TRBV12-3 or TRBV12-4, the J call TRBJ2-1, with D possibly being TRBD2 (6 bases). This CDR3 spans 14 amino acids. V lost 3 bases to trimming and J lost 2 bases, with 8 bases between them. The CDR3 DNA is TGTGCCAGCAGTTTTTTAGCGGCCTACAATGAGCAGTTCTTC. As protein: CASSFLAAYNEQFF.

This chain joins TRBV5-1 and TRBJ2-2; D is possibly TRBD1 (5 bases). Trimming took 0 bases from V and 4 from J, leaving 10 bases between them. The CDR3 is 15 residues long. Germline assignment: CDR1 SGHRS and CDR2 YFSETQ. CDR3 nucleotides: TGCGCCAGCAGCTTGGAGGGGCGGATCACCGGGGAGCTGTTTTTT. Translated, it gives CASSLEGRITGELFF.

This clonotype was seen only a few times. This chain joins TRBV12-3 or TRBV12-4 and TRBJ2-1; 14 bases fit TRBD2. The CDR3 totals 16 residues. J lost 1 base, V lost 11 bases, and 7 bases had no gene match. The CDR3 loop reads CADGTSGSRSYNEQFF. Written as DNA, the CDR3 is TGTGCCGATGGGACTAGCGGGAGTAGGTCCTACAATGAGCAGTTCTTC.

This clonotype appeared many times. The V and J genes are TRBV5-1 and TRBJ2-3; D possibly matches TRBD1 or TRBD2 (6 bases each). With 5 bases removed from V and 2 bases from J, the gap between germline ends came to 18 bases. The CDR3 sequence is 16 residues long. CDR1 is SGHRS, CDR2 YFSETQ, per germline. The CDR3 DNA reads as TGCGCCAGCAGTCGTGCCGGGGGCCTATCCACAGATACGCAGTATTTT. Residues: CASSRAGGLSTDTQYF.